This T cell receptor (beta chain) was observed in a study of CD8+ T cells in alopecia areata. At the level of the study: Tofacitinib ran 6 to 18 months, followed by 6 months off drug. Percentage of affected scalp area was the basis on which treated patients' severity was scored.

Findings and caveats of the study: Clonality was higher in lesional than normal scalp, especially in alopecia totalis/universalis. Many expanded lesional clones stayed in scalp and blood while on tofacitinib.

RNA extraction and reverse transcription yielded cDNA as sequencing template. Produced via immunoSEQ multiplex PCR; TCRdb's table is partial and in-frame only. The sample records under 200,000 clones, 50% to 70% being singletons. This clone was seen more than once but under ten times. Its antigen remains unidentified. Specified treatment: oral pan-JAK inhibitor, 5-10 mg twice daily. The CDR3 covers 16 residues. Germline-derived CDR1 and CDR2 are ENHRY and SYGVKD. V trimming: 4 bases; J trimming: 4 bases; junction bases outside the gene matches: 10. This clonotype was obtained from a human donor with alopecia areata. This chain uses TRBV10-3 with TRBJ1-3, with 7 bases identical to TRBD1. This specimen was CD4+ T cells sorted from blood, taken at week 4, from a patient treated with tofacitinib. CDR3 nucleotides: TGTGCCATCAGTGGGTCGACAGGGCGCTCGGGAAACACCATATATTTT. This codes for CAISGSTGRSGNTIYF.